These T cell receptor beta chains were read from a single sample in a study of T cells in Graves' hyperthyroidism and ophthalmopathy. One entry per CDR3 protein results from TCRdb running MiXCR on the multiplex PCR reads. Of approximately 430,000 distinct CDR3 sequences detected, around 14% appear once; the ten largest clones hold approximately 7.5%. The sample taken for sequencing was blood. The receptors shown here come from a woman aged 18-30 years with Graves' hyperthyroidism. CDR3s include the opening cysteine and the closing phenylalanine or tryptophan. A D gene is named only where the DNA matches it firmly. The size entry is marked missing in some rows and otherwise reads once, few, many or a size class.

v_call	d_call	clone_size	j_call	cdr3_nt	cdr3_aa
TRBV10-3	NA	few	TRBJ2-7	TGTGCCATCAGTGAGGCTTCGGGGGAATACGAGCAGTACTTC	CAISEASGEYEQYF
TRBV7-7	NA	NA	TRBJ2-5	TGTGCTAGCAGCTTCGCCATGCAAGAGACCCAGTACTTC	CASSFAMQETQYF
TRBV5-1	TRBD1	many	TRBJ1-4	TGCGCCAGCAGCTCCGGGACAGGGGAAGCAACTAATGAAAAACTGTTTTTT	CASSSGTGEATNEKLFF
TRBV7-3	NA	many	TRBJ1-2	TGTGCCAGCAGCTTAGGGGGGGACAATGCCGGCTACACCTTC	CASSLGGDNAGYTF
TRBV2	NA	many	TRBJ1-5	TGTGCCAGCAGTGATAGTCCAGGAGGCAATCAGCCCCAGCATTTT	CASSDSPGGNQPQHF
TRBV5-4	TRBD1	NA	TRBJ2-3	TGTGCCAGCAGCTCGGGACAGTCTGGAGCGGATACGCAGTATTTT	CASSSGQSGADTQYF
TRBV4-1	TRBD2	many	TRBJ2-5	TGCGCCAGCAGCCAAGAGCTAGCGGGGATCCAAGAGACCCAGTACTTC	CASSQELAGIQETQYF
TRBV6-2/TRBV6-3	NA	few	TRBJ1-2	TGTGCCAGCAGTTCCCGCGGGCTAGACACCTATGGCCACACCTTC	CASSSRGLDTYGHTF
TRBV28	NA	NA	TRBJ2-3	TGTGCCAGCAGATCTAGCGCAGGGGCCCTCACAGATACGCAGTATTTT	CASRSSAGALTDTQYF
TRBV6-1	TRBD1	many	TRBJ1-3	TGTGCCAGCAGCCCAAACAGGGGGCTGGGGGGAAACACCATATATTTT	CASSPNRGLGGNTIYF
TRBV19	NA	many	TRBJ2-1	TGTGCCAGTAGTATAGAAAGGGACTCACAGTTCTTC	CASSIERDSQFF
TRBV30	NA	many	TRBJ1-6	TGTGCCTGGAGTGCGGAAGGGCTAGGATCACCCCTCCACTTT	CAWSAEGLGSPLHF
TRBV6-4	NA	NA	TRBJ1-2	TGTGCCAGCAGTCCCCCCCTTGCCTGGGACTATGGCTACACCTTC	CASSPPLAWDYGYTF
TRBV12-3/TRBV12-4	TRBD1	many	TRBJ1-4	TGTGCCAGCAGTTCCACAGGGGCCCTTAATGAAAAACTGTTTTTT	CASSSTGALNEKLFF
TRBV3-1	NA	many	TRBJ2-7	TGTGCCAGCAGCCCTACCCCGGCTTCCTACGAGCAGTACTTC	CASSPTPASYEQYF
TRBV7-3	TRBD2	NA	TRBJ2-2	TGTGCCAGCAGCCCGGGACTAGCGGGAGGGCCAAGCGGGGAGCTGTTTTTT	CASSPGLAGGPSGELFF
TRBV9	TRBD2	many	TRBJ2-3	TGTGCCAGCAGCGTAGGTGGGACTACCACAGATACGCAGTATTTT	CASSVGGTTTDTQYF
TRBV27	TRBD2	many	TRBJ2-1	TGTGCCAGCGCCACTAGCGGGAGAGGCAATGAGCAGTTCTTC	CASATSGRGNEQFF
TRBV28	TRBD1	NA	TRBJ1-5	TGTGCCAGCAGCCGGGGACAGGGCCAGCAGCCCCAGCATTTT	CASSRGQGQQPQHF
TRBV6-6	TRBD2	many	TRBJ2-1	TGTGCCAGCAGTTACTCCGGGCTAGCGGGGGTTTATGAGCAGTTCTTC	CASSYSGLAGVYEQFF
TRBV2	NA	few	TRBJ1-1	TGTACCAGCAGGGCCGACGGGAACACTGAAGCTTTCTTT	CTSRADGNTEAFF
TRBV28	NA	once	TRBJ1-1	TGTGCCTCGGAGGTTTTGAACACTGAAGCTTTCTTT	CASEVLNTEAFF